This T cell receptor beta chain was profiled in a study of blood T cells in healthy people across ages (dated by TCRdb to between 2014 and 2016). In terms of the full investigation: In model experiments, roughly one uniquely barcoded TCR beta cDNA molecule per two T cells was captured by template switching. To track age-related changes in TCR beta repertoire diversity, the study relied on deep sequencing normalized with unique cDNA molecular identifiers. Using the same blood draw, the study looked at two additional independent replicas of 1 million unique cDNA reads for two donors, one aged 18 to 30 and the other aged 80 or older. Four age groups were formed from the donors: young (average approximately 17 years), middle-aged (around 40), aged (around 62) and long-lived (roughly 81). To avoid experimental bias, donors of different ages were distributed randomly across sequencing lanes. Paper-wide results and their limitations: Compared with the aged group, more naive CD4+ T cells, fewer expanded clones and increased TCR diversity were shown by the long-lived group, suggesting age selection. As age increased, observed TCR beta diversity per million T cells dropped in a roughly linear way, and a significant reduction was already evident by age roughly 40. Bulk unsorted PBMC profiling prevented conclusive comparison of naive and antigen-experienced compartments. The CMV infection status of donors was not known, potentially confounding age-related changes in expanded clonotypes. Estimates of total diversity based on one million sequenced T cells were regarded as lower bounds and as underestimates. A strong correlation was found between observed TCR beta diversity and the percentage of naive T cells measured by flow cytometry.

Donors were a few dozen systemically healthy Caucasian individuals from Russia aged roughly 6 to 100 years. Each donor gave around 9.8 milliliters of peripheral blood, collected into EDTA-treated Vacutainer tubes. Ficoll-Paque density-gradient centrifugation was used to isolate PBMCs, with at least 6.5 million per sample. Total RNA was extracted from PBMCs with Trizol reagent, with at least 5 micrograms obtained per sample. For every donor, an aliquot of PBMCs went through flow cytometry to measure the percentages of naive CD45RAhigh/CD27high T cells. Library preparation employed 5' RACE. The data were produced on an Illumina HiSeq 2500. A second roughly 6 to 12 cycle PCR used a sample-barcoded 5' primer and a J-beta primer mix. A unique molecular identifier was introduced onto each TCR beta cDNA molecule by a template-switch 5' adaptor carrying 12 random nucleotides. Each sample yielded at least 3 million CDR3-containing paired-end reads. All of the RNA was converted into first-strand cDNA using the Mint cDNA synthesis kit, with a TRBC-specific oligonucleotide serving as the primer. After uracil-DNA glycosylase treatment, a first 18-cycle PCR used universal primers M1SS and BC2_uni_R on all cDNA. Per the source publication's procedure: For normalization, 1 million high-quality reads, each with a distinct molecular identifier, were randomly selected from each sample. Reads with shared molecular identifiers were discarded instead of being binned into consensus sequences. MiTCR, run with a Q25 quality threshold and the strictest error-elimination algorithm, handled CDR3 identification, clonotype clustering and error correction. A nonparametric unseen species model with Euler transformation was used to estimate a lower bound on total TCR beta diversity. The public reads were reprocessed in TCRdb via fastp at Q25 and MiXCR, keeping in-frame beta chains. Rows merge per CDR3 protein into single entries with the most common DNA and genes. These V and J calls rely on TCRdb rather than the paper's analysis. Within this sample are roughly 570,000 distinct CDR3 sequences, with 27% of them counted one time only. The ten largest clones capture around 18% of the sample.

Compared with germline, V lacks 4 bases and J lacks 6 bases; bases without a gene match: 9. There are 16 amino acids in the CDR3, from cysteine to phenylalanine inclusive. Of the read, only the CDR3 DNA is kept; its 48 bases are in frame from base 1. From a lookup of the germline V gene (reference sequence), CDR1 and CDR2 are SEHNR and FQNEAQ. As regards this clonotype: What antigen it recognizes has not been identified. Per-nucleotide qualities are absent, and no much larger clonotype sits a single base away.

The sequencing sample was made of blood. This sequence originates from a woman in her seventies in good health. This receptor chain uses TRBV7-9 and TRBJ2-3; TRBD2 matches 11 bases in the middle. In nucleotides, the sequence is TGTGCCAGCAGCTCCCTCGGACTAGCGGGTCCTGATACGCAGTATTTT. This encodes CASSSLGLAGPDTQYF.